This T cell receptor beta chain is from a study of shared clonotypes between healthy human individuals. Study-level findings and limits: Having only a few donors restricted how much genetic and exposure-history diversity was captured.

The CDR3 has 13 residues. V dropped 9 bases and J dropped 2; count of bases not matched to a gene: 4. CDR1 and CDR2 from the germline V gene are SNHLY and FYNNEI. TCRdb's copy holds only in-frame clones and misses some; the assay was immunoSEQ multiplex PCR. Found here are around 690,000 clones, roughly 88% of them singletons; the top ten hold more than 30%. To note about this clone: Its antigen is currently unknown.

This TCR derives from a man aged 18 to 35 in good health. Some clones in this sample may be carry-over from other donors' samples. Sequenced: memory CD8+ T cells from PBMCs. Indicated subset: CD45RO+ cells pooled with CCR7-negative TemRA cells. The chain couples TRBV2 to TRBJ2-7; 10 bases map to TRBD2. For the CDR3, the DNA is TGTGCCAGAAGACTAGCGGGTACCTACGAGCAGTACTTC. The encoded protein is CARRLAGTYEQYF.